What follows describes a single TCR beta chain. The data stem from a study of blood T cell repertoires in COVID-19. For the study at large: The study drew acute and convalescent COVID-19 samples from the United States, Italy and Spain. T cells, B-cell-depleted T cells, or PBMCs provided the cDNA or gDNA that served as material.

As handled by the study authors: Amplified reference gene primers provided the basis for estimating nucleated cell counts. Clones were read by immunoSEQ multiplex PCR, and TCRdb kept only the in-frame ones, dropping some. D and trimming come from the DNA, and the V and J calls and clone size come from that table. This sample carries approximately 92,000 clones, around 83% of them seen once, and the ten largest clones take about an eighth. The V and J ends lost 6 bases and 1 base respectively, with 9 bases between them. The germline gives CDR1 MNHEY, CDR2 SVGEGT. The CDR3 runs to 13 residues. V usage is TRBV6-2 or TRBV6-3 and J usage is TRBJ1-1; D perhaps matches TRBD1 (5 bases). Sequences were obtained from peripheral blood. The receptor comes from a woman aged 55-70 years in a cohort sampled during active or convalescent COVID-19. CDR3 protein: CASSNGQNTEAFF. In DNA form, the CDR3 reads TGTGCCAGCAGCAACGGACAGAACACTGAAGCTTTCTTT.